These T cell receptor beta chains were read from a single sample in a study of PD-L1 blockade in urothelial cancer. Profiled with immunoSEQ multiplex PCR; TCRdb holds only in-frame clones, not every one. The sample carries 50,000 or so clones, 70% to 90% recorded once. The starting material was PBMCs, obtained around atezolizumab (anti-PD-L1) treatment. All receptors come from a man aged 55 to 70 with urothelial cancer. Each CDR3 is given without its conserved first and last residue. Each record gives: clone size, CDR3 length, D gene, J gene, V gene, CDR3 protein. D genes are given only for firm matches. The size entry is marked missing in some rows and otherwise reads once, few, many or a size class.

clone size: NA; CDR3 length: 11; D gene: NA; J gene: TRBJ1-1; V gene: TRBV6-1; CDR3 protein: ASSLRDRTEAF
clone size: few; CDR3 length: 10; D gene: NA; J gene: TRBJ2-2; V gene: TRBV18; CDR3 protein: ASSPGDGELF
clone size: NA; CDR3 length: 12; D gene: NA; J gene: TRBJ2-1; V gene: TRBV18; CDR3 protein: ASIAGGQYNEQF
clone size: NA; CDR3 length: 13; D gene: TRBD1; J gene: TRBJ1-2; V gene: TRBV18; CDR3 protein: ASSPNGGGGYGYT
clone size: NA; CDR3 length: 14; D gene: NA; J gene: TRBJ1-4; V gene: TRBV14; CDR3 protein: ASSPPGAETTEKLF
clone size: NA; CDR3 length: 11; D gene: TRBD1; J gene: TRBJ2-7; V gene: TRBV6-6; CDR3 protein: ASSLRTGYEQY
clone size: NA; CDR3 length: 11; D gene: NA; J gene: TRBJ2-7; V gene: TRBV27; CDR3 protein: ASSRQGTHEQY
clone size: NA; CDR3 length: 12; D gene: TRBD2; J gene: TRBJ2-3; V gene: TRBV28; CDR3 protein: ASLERGRADTQY
clone size: NA; CDR3 length: 15; D gene: TRBD2; J gene: TRBJ2-1; V gene: TRBV28; CDR3 protein: ASSNSRLAGGYNEQF
clone size: NA; CDR3 length: 13; D gene: NA; J gene: TRBJ2-1; V gene: TRBV7-3; CDR3 protein: ASSLSPQSGYEQF
clone size: NA; CDR3 length: 12; D gene: TRBD2; J gene: TRBJ2-2; V gene: TRBV2; CDR3 protein: ASTMDGRSGELF
clone size: NA; CDR3 length: 10; D gene: NA; J gene: TRBJ2-5; V gene: TRBV28; CDR3 protein: ASRGVQETQY
clone size: NA; CDR3 length: 10; D gene: TRBD1; J gene: TRBJ2-7; V gene: TRBV29-1; CDR3 protein: SVGTGPYEQY
clone size: NA; CDR3 length: 12; D gene: NA; J gene: TRBJ1-1; V gene: TRBV5-1; CDR3 protein: ASSLDSRNTEAF
clone size: NA; CDR3 length: 12; D gene: NA; J gene: TRBJ1-3; V gene: TRBV30; CDR3 protein: AWSVWGRGNTIY
clone size: NA; CDR3 length: 13; D gene: NA; J gene: TRBJ1-1; V gene: TRBV30; CDR3 protein: AWMFLGHLNTEAF
clone size: NA; CDR3 length: 11; D gene: NA; J gene: TRBJ2-7; V gene: TRBV30; CDR3 protein: AWSVAAGEEQY
clone size: NA; CDR3 length: 12; D gene: NA; J gene: TRBJ2-5; V gene: TRBV11-2; CDR3 protein: ASRLEGLQETQY
clone size: NA; CDR3 length: 10; D gene: NA; J gene: TRBJ2-7; V gene: TRBV7-9; CDR3 protein: ASSYLGDEQY
clone size: NA; CDR3 length: 13; D gene: TRBD1; J gene: TRBJ2-2; V gene: TRBV6-4; CDR3 protein: ASSPGTGGTGELF
clone size: NA; CDR3 length: 12; D gene: NA; J gene: TRBJ1-5; V gene: TRBV9; CDR3 protein: ASSVGQGNQPQH
clone size: NA; CDR3 length: 11; D gene: NA; J gene: TRBJ1-1; V gene: TRBV30; CDR3 protein: AWIGGFNTEAF
clone size: NA; CDR3 length: 10; D gene: NA; J gene: TRBJ2-2; V gene: TRBV5-1; CDR3 protein: ASSQDTGELF
clone size: once; CDR3 length: 12; D gene: TRBD1; J gene: TRBJ1-6; V gene: TRBV9; CDR3 protein: ASSTTGPISPLH